This T cell receptor (beta chain) was recorded in a study of identical twins. General study points: Analyses of zero insertions could, in part, be confounded by invariant MAIT and iNKT cells. Carriage of fewer insertions was seen in abundant cord blood beta clonotypes, whereas memory repertoires showed none. Surplus twin overlap in beta out-of-frame sequences was less pronounced.

From germline, CDR1 is LNHNV and CDR2 YYDKDF (reference sequence). Germline trimming cut 0 bases from V and 8 bases from J; bases unmatched to any gene: 7. The CDR3 consists of 16 residues. This clonotype came up a few times. Its antigen is unknown. TCRdb redid the calling of the 5' RACE reads with MiXCR, one entry per CDR3 protein. The sample consists of about 660,000 distinct CDR3 sequences, 8% to 9% of them appearing once. This sample also appeared in a second study, on yellow fever vaccine responses in identical twins.

The receptor comes from a woman aged 18-35 years in good health. The sequencing sample was made of PBMCs. J is TRBJ1-4 and V is TRBV15, with TRBD1 identical over 9 bases. The CDR3 nucleotides read TGTGCCACCAGCAGAGATTCCGGACAGGGGTCGGAAAAACTGTTTTTT. Translated: CATSRDSGQGSEKLFF.